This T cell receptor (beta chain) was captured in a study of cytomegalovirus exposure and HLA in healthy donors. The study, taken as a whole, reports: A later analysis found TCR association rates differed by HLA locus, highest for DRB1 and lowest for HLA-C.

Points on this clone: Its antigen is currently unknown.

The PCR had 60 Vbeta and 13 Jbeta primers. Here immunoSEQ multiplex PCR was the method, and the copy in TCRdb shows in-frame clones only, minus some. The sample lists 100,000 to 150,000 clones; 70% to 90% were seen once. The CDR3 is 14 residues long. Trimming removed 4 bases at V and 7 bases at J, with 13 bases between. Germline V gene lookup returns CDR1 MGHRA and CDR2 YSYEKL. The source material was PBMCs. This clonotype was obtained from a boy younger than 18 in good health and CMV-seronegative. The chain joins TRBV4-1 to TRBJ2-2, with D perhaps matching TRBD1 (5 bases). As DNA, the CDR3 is TGCGCCAGCAGCCTTGACAGACAATACGGGGAGCTGTTTTTT. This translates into CASSLDRQYGELFF.